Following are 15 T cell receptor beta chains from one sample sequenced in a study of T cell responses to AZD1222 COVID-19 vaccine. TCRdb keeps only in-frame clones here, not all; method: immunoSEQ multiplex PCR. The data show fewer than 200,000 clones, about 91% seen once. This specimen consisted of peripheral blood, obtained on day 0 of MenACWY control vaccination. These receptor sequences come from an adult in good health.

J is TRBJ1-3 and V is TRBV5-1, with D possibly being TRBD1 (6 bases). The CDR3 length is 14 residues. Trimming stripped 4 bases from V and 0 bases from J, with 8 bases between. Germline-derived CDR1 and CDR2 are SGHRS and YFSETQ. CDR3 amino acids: CASSQGISGNTIYF. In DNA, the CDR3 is TGCGCCAGCAGCCAGGGGATCTCTGGAAACACCATATATTTT.

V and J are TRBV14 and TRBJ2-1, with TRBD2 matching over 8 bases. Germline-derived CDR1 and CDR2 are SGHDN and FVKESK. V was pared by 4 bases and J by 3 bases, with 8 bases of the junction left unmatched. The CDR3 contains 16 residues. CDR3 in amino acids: CASSRLLAGFYNEQFF. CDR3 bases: TGTGCCAGCAGCCGCCTTCTAGCGGGTTTCTACAATGAGCAGTTCTTC.

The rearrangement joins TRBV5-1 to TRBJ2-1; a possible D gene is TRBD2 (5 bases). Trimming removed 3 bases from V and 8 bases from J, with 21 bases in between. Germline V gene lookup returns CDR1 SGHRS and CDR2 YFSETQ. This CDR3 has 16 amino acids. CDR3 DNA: TGCGCCAGCAGCTCCGGCTTGACCGGGGTCGGAGATGAGCAGTTCTTC. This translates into CASSSGLTGVGDEQFF.

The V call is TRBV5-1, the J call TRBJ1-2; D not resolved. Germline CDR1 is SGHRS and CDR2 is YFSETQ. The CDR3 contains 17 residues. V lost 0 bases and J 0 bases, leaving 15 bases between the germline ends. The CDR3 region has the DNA TGCGCCAGCAGCTTGGCCCAAGGCCGGAGGGCTAACTATGGCTACACCTTC. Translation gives CASSLAQGRRANYGYTF.

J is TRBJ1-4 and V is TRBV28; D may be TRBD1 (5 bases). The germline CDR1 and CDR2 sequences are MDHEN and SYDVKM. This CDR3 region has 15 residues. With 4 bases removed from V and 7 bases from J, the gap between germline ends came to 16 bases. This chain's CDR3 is CASSSLWGRGEKLFF. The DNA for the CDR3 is TGTGCCAGCAGTTCGTTGTGGGGGAGGGGTGAAAAACTGTTTTTT. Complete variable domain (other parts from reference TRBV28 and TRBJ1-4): DVKVTQSSRYLVKRTGEKVFLECVQDMDHENMFWYRQDPGLGLRLIYFSYDVKMKEKGDIPEGYSVSREKKERFSLILESASTNQTSMYLCASSSLWGRGEKLFFGSGTQLSVL.

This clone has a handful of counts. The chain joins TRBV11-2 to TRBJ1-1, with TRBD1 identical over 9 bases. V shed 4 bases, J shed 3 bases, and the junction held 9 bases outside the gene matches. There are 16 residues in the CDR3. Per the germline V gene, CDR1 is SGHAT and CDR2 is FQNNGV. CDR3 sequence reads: CASSYRTGDGDTEAFF. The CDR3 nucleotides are TGTGCCAGCAGCTATAGGACAGGGGATGGGGACACTGAAGCTTTCTTT.

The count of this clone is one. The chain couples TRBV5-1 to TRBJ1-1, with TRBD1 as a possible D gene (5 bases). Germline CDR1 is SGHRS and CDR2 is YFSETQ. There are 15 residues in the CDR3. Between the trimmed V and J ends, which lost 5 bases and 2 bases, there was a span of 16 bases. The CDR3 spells CASSYQHGANTEAFF. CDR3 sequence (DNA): TGCGCCAGCAGTTACCAACATGGGGCCAACACTGAAGCTTTCTTT.

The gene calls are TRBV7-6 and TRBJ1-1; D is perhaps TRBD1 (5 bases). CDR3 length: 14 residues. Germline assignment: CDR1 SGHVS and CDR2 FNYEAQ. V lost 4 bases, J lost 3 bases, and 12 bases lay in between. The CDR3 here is CASSSPGPHTEAFF. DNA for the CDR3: TGTGCCAGCAGCTCTCCGGGACCCCACACTGAAGCTTTCTTT.

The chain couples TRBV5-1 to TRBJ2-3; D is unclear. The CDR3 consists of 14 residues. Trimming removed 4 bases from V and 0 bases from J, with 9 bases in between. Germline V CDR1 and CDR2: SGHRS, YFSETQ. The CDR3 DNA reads TGCGCCAGCAGCCCCAACCCAAGCACAGATACGCAGTATTTT. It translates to CASSPNPSTDTQYF.

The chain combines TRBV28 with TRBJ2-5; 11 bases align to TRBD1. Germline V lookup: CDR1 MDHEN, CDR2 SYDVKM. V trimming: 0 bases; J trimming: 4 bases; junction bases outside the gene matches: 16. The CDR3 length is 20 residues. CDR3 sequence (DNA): TGTGCCAGCAGTTTATGGCGGGGGGTGCGCGGACAGGGGGCATTAGAGACCCAGTACTTC. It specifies CASSLWRGVRGQGALETQYF.

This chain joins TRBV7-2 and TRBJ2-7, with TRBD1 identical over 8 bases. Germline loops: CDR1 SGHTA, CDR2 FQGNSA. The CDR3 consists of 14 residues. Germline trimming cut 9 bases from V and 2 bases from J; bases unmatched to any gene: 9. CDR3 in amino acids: CASQYRGLAYEQYF. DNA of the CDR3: TGTGCCAGTCAATACAGGGGGTTAGCCTACGAGCAGTACTTC.

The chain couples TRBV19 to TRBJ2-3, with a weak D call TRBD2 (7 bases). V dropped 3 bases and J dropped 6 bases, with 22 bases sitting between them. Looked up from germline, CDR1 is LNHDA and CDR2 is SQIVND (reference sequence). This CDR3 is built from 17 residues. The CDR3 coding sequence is TGTGCCAGTAGTATCGACCCCCAAGGGGGGGGACGGGATACGCAGTATTTT. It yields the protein CASSIDPQGGGRDTQYF.

The CDR3 DNA sequence: TGTGCCAGCAGTCGGGACGGAGGGACGACAGCCTTGAACACTGAAGCTTTCTTT. The encoded protein is CASSRDGGTTALNTEAFF. The J gene is TRBJ1-1, the V gene TRBV5-5; D perhaps matches TRBD1 (5 bases). CDR1 is SGHKS, CDR2 YYEKEE, per germline (reference sequence). V was clipped by 5 bases and J by 0 bases, with 23 bases between them. The CDR3 runs 18 residues. The variable domain in full, completed from reference TRBV5-5 and TRBJ1-1, reads DAGVTQSPTHLIKTRGQQVTLRCSPISGHKSVSWYQQVLGQGPQFIFQYYEKEERGRGNFPDRFSARQFPNYSSELNVNALLLGDSALYLCASSRDGGTTALNTEAFFGQGTRLTVV.

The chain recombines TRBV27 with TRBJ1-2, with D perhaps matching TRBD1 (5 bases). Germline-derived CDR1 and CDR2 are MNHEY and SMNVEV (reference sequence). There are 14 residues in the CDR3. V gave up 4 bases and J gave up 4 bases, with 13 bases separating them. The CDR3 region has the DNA TGTGCCAGCAGTTCATACAGGTTGCGCTATGGCTACACCTTC. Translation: CASSSYRLRYGYTF.

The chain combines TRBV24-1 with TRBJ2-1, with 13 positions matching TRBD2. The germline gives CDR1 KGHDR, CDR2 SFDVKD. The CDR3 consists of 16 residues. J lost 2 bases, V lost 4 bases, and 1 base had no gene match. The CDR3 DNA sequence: TGTGCCACCAGTGACACTAGCGGGAGGGCCTACAATGAGCAGTTCTTC. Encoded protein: CATSDTSGRAYNEQFF.